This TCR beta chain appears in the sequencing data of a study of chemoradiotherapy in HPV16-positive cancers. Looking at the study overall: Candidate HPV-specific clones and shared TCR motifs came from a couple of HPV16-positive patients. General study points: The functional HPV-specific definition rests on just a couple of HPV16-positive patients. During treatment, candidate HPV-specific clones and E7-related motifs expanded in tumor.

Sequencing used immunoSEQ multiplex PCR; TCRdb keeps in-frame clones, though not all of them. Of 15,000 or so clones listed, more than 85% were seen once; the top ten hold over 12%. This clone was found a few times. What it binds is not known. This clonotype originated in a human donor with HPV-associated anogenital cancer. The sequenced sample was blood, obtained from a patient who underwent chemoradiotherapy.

CDR3 region: CASSLVFPQETQYF. The DNA for the CDR3 is TGTGCCAGCAGCTTAGTCTTTCCCCAAGAGACCCAGTACTTC. The chain uses TRBV7-9 and TRBJ2-5; no reliable D call. V dropped 1 base and J dropped 1 base, with 7 bases sitting between them. The CDR3 runs to 14 residues. CDR1 is SEHNR and CDR2 is FQNEAQ in the germline V gene (reference sequence).